This T cell receptor (beta chain) derives from a study of blood T cells in healthy people across ages. Aged about 6 to 95, donors were systemically healthy Caucasians from Russia. Alongside a J-beta primer mix, a sample-barcoded 5' primer served in a second PCR lasting 7 to 11 cycles. TCRdb reanalysed the 5' RACE reads using MiXCR and keeps one entry per CDR3 protein. The table records about 680,000 distinct CDR3 sequences, about 52% of them present only once. This CDR3 region has 13 residues. V was trimmed by 7 bases and J by 1 base, leaving 10 bases between them. Germline V gives CDR1 SGHTA, CDR2 FQGTGA. This clonotype was seen a few times.

Source material: blood. The chain combines TRBV7-3 with TRBJ2-5; maybe TRBD1 (5 bases). The receptor was derived from a woman aged 60-75 years in good health. The CDR3 loop reads CASTGQIQETQYF. The CDR3 DNA reads TGTGCCAGCACCGGACAAATCCAAGAGACCCAGTACTTC.